Following are 5 T cell receptor beta chains from one sample sequenced in a study of regulatory T cells in long-lasting Graves disease. Assembly of TCR beta libraries relied on iRepertoire HTBI primers together with Arm-PCR of CDR3 regions. TCRdb redid the calling of the multiplex PCR reads with MiXCR, one entry per CDR3 protein. The sample consists of about 470,000 distinct CDR3 sequences, around 21% of them appearing once. The time point here: persistent/refractory GD, antithyroid drugs over 5 years with positive TRAb. Following extraction of RNA from PBMCs, that RNA was used to make the TCR library. Material: peripheral blood mononuclear cells (PBMCs), obtained when the disease was refractory, from a patient treated with antithyroid drugs. The receptors derive from a female donor with Graves disease.

The chain carries TRBV30 and TRBJ1-2; D remains ambiguous. From germline, CDR1 is GTSNPN and CDR2 SVGIG (reference sequence). Trimming took off 3 bases at V and 4 bases at J, with 12 bases between the two ends. There are 13 residues in the CDR3. CDR3 loop: CAWRGMASYGYTF. CDR3 sequence (DNA): TGTGCCTGGAGGGGAATGGCGAGCTATGGCTACACCTTC.

V usage is TRBV12-3 or TRBV12-4 and J usage is TRBJ1-3; tentatively, D is TRBD1 (6 bases). This CDR3 is 13 amino acids long. V was shortened by 3 bases and J by 4 bases, with 7 bases between the two germline ends. The CDR3 nucleotides are TGTGCCAGCAGTTTCGGACAGGGAAACACCATATATTTT. Protein sequence: CASSFGQGNTIYF.

This clonotype was recorded at least ten times. The CDR3: CASSSRQGRTVGYTF. CDR3 bases: TGTGCCAGCAGTTCGAGACAGGGTCGGACGGTTGGCTACACCTTC. The chain couples TRBV28 to TRBJ1-2; 7 bases map to TRBD1. This CDR3 has 15 amino acids. Germline V gene data show CDR1 as MDHEN and CDR2 as SYDVKM. With 4 bases clipped from V and 7 bases from J, the junction kept 12 bases outside the gene matches.

Details on this clonotype: One end of the junction varies from germline; a read error may be responsible. The CDR3: CASKRGGSSYEQHF. The CDR3, as DNA: TGTGCCAGCAAAAGGGGGGGGAGCTCCTACGAGCAGCACTTC. The rearrangement links TRBV12-3 or TRBV12-4 to TRBJ2-7; D is perhaps TRBD2 (7 bases). The CDR3 covers 14 residues.

This clonotype showed up many times. V usage is TRBV12-5 and J usage is TRBJ2-5; D is perhaps TRBD1 (5 bases). The CDR3 runs to 13 residues. The V end was cut by 5 bases, the J end by 4 bases, with 11 bases between. Germline V lookup: CDR1 LGHNT, CDR2 FRNRAP. CDR3 protein: CASGRAQGETQYF. CDR3 DNA sequence: TGTGCTAGTGGTCGGGCGCAGGGAGAGACCCAGTACTTC. Using reference TRBV12-5 and TRBJ2-5 for the parts outside the CDR3, the full variable domain is DARVTQTPRHKVTEMGQEVTMRCQPILGHNTVFWYRQTMMQGLELLAYFRNRAPLDDSGMPKDRFSAEMPDATLATLKIQPSEPRDSAVYFCASGRAQGETQYFGPGTRLLVL.